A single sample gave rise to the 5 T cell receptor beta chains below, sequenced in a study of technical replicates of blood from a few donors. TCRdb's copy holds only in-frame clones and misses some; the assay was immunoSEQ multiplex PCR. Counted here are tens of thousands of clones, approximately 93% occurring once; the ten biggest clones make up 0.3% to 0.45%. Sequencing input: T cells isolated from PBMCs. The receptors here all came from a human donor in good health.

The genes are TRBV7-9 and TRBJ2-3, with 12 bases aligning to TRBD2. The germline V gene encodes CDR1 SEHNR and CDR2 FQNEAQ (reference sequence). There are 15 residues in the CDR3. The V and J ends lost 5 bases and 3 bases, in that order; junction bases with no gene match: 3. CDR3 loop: CASSMTSGRTDTQYF. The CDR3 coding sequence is TGTGCCAGCAGCATGACTAGCGGGAGAACAGATACGCAGTATTTT.

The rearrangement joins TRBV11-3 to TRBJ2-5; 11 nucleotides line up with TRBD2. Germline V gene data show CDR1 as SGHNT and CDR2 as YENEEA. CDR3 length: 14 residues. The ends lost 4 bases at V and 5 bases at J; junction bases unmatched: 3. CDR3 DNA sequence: TGTGCCAGCAGCTGGCTAGCGGGAGGTGAGACCCAGTACTTC. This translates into CASSWLAGGETQYF.

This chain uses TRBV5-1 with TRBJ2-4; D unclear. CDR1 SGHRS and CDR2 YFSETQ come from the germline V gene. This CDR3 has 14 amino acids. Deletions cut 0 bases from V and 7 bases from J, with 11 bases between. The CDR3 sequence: CASSLALDANIQYF. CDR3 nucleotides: TGCGCCAGCAGCTTGGCCCTAGACGCGAACATTCAGTACTTC.

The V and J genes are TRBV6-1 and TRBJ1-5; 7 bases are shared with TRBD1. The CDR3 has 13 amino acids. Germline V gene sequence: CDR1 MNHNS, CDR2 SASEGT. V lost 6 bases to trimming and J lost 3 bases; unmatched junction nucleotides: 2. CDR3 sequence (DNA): TGTGCCAGCAGCGGGACAGACAATCAGCCCCAGCATTTT. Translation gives CASSGTDNQPQHF.

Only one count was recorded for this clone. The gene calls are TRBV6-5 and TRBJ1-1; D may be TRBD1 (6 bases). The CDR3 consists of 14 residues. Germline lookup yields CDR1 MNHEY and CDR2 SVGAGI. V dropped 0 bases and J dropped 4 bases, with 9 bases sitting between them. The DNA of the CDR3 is TGTGCCAGCAGTTACTCGGGGACATCCACTGAAGCTTTCTTT. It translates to CASSYSGTSTEAFF.